A single sample gave rise to the 14 T cell receptor beta chains below, sequenced in a study of shared clonotypes between healthy human individuals. The table came from immunoSEQ multiplex PCR; TCRdb's copy has only in-frame clones and leaves some out. The sample holds about 600,000 clones, roughly 97% seen once. The sequenced sample consisted of naive CD4+ T cells sorted from blood. Indicated subset: CD45RA+ positively selected. The source of these receptors is a woman in her 30s in good health.

This chain joins TRBV7-9 and TRBJ2-7; the match to TRBD2 covers 10 bases. V lost 4 bases and J lost 1; bases outside the gene matches: 1. This CDR3 has 14 residues. The germline CDR1 and CDR2 sequences are SEHNR and FQNEAQ (reference sequence). The CDR3 spells CASSSSGRSYEQYF. In DNA, the CDR3 is TGTGCCAGCAGCTCTAGCGGGAGATCCTACGAGCAGTACTTC.

V is TRBV5-1 and J is TRBJ1-1; no clear D. Trimming removed 4 bases from V and 1 base from J, with 14 bases in between. This CDR3 is 15 amino acids long. Per the germline V gene, CDR1 is SGHRS and CDR2 is YFSETQ. This CDR3 reads CASSPVSQANTEAFF. In DNA, the CDR3 is TGCGCCAGCAGCCCCGTGTCTCAGGCGAACACTGAAGCTTTCTTT.

In this sample, this clone turned up once. The chain has TRBV2 and TRBJ2-1; possibly TRBD2 for D (6 bases). Between the trimmed V and J ends, which lost 6 bases and 2 bases, there was a span of 8 bases. The CDR3 runs to 13 residues. The V gene's germline CDR1 is SNHLY and CDR2 FYNNEI. In nucleotides, the CDR3 is TGTGCCAGCAGCGGGAGTACCTACAATGAGCAGTTCTTC. Amino acid sequence: CASSGSTYNEQFF.

The chain carries TRBV25-1 and TRBJ2-1, with 8 nucleotides matching TRBD1. J lost 3 bases, V lost 3 bases, and 7 bases had no gene match. Germline CDR1 and CDR2: MGHDK and SYGVNS. The CDR3 has 16 residues. The CDR3 is CASSDVDRGSYNEQFF. CDR3 nucleotide sequence: TGTGCCAGCAGTGACGTAGACAGGGGTAGCTACAATGAGCAGTTCTTC.

The chain combines TRBV11-2 with TRBJ2-2, with TRBD1 identical over 8 bases. V dropped 5 bases and J dropped 4; count of bases not matched to a gene: 6. The CDR3 is made up of 15 amino acids. The germline V gene has CDR1 SGHAT and CDR2 FQNNGV. The CDR3 spells CASSLLTGATGELFF. CDR3 nucleotide sequence: TGTGCCAGCAGCCTCCTGACAGGGGCCACCGGGGAGCTGTTTTTT.

As DNA, the CDR3 is TGTGCCAGTAGTATTCCAACCGGGACAAATAGCAATCAGCCCCAGCATTTT. Encoded protein: CASSIPTGTNSNQPQHF. The rearrangement links TRBV19 to TRBJ1-5; D is possibly TRBD1 (6 bases). Per the germline V gene, CDR1 is LNHDA and CDR2 is SQIVND (reference sequence). CDR3 length: 17 amino acids. Trimming cost V 3 bases and J 0 bases, with 15 bases left between them.

This chain connects TRBV27 to TRBJ1-2; no reliable D call. The CDR3 sequence is 14 residues long. Trimming cost V 3 bases and J 8 bases, with 16 bases left between them. In germline, CDR1 is MNHEY, CDR2 SMNVEV (reference sequence). DNA for the CDR3: TGTGCCAGCAGTTTGAGGTGGCGAGGTGAGGGCTACACCTTC. This translates into CASSLRWRGEGYTF.

The chain employs TRBV5-1 and TRBJ2-5; 13 bases fit TRBD2. CDR1 and CDR2 from the germline V gene are SGHRS and YFSETQ. This CDR3 has 16 residues. V trimming: 0 bases; J trimming: 6 bases; junction bases outside the gene matches: 5. CDR3: CASSLDRTSGSQTQYF. The CDR3 coding sequence is TGCGCCAGCAGCTTGGATCGGACTAGCGGGAGCCAGACCCAGTACTTC. The full variable domain, completed using reference TRBV5-1 and TRBJ2-5, is KAGVTQTPRYLIKTRGQQVTLSCSPISGHRSVSWYQQTPGQGLQFLFEYFSETQRNKGNFPGRFSGRQFSNSRSEMNVSTLELGDSALYLCASSLDRTSGSQTQYFGPGTRLLVL.

J is TRBJ1-4 and V is TRBV21-1. TRBV21-1 is an annotated pseudogene. The CDR3 contains 15 residues. DNA of the CDR3: TGTGCCAGCAGTATTCCGGGACGGTGGGGTGAAAAACTGTTTTTT. Protein product: CASSIPGRWGEKLFF.

V is TRBV28 and J is TRBJ2-5, with TRBD2 matching over 7 bases. The V segment lost 2 bases and the J segment 6 bases; nucleotides outside the gene matches: 9. The CDR3 is 15 amino acids. The germline CDR1 and CDR2 sequences are MDHEN and SYDVKM. The CDR3, as DNA: TGTGCCAGCAGTTTACCTTGGGGGGGGAAAAAGACCCAGTACTTC. Its protein is CASSLPWGGKKTQYF.

This clone was seen only once. The chain joins TRBV5-1 to TRBJ1-1, with TRBD1 matching over 7 bases. The CDR3 has 12 residues. Trimming took 6 bases from V and 5 from J; bases not matched to a gene: 4. Germline values: CDR1 SGHRS, CDR2 YFSETQ. This chain's CDR3 is CASTGGGTEAFF. CDR3 in DNA: TGCGCCAGCACAGGGGGAGGGACTGAAGCTTTCTTT.

Of note for this clone: The sample holds other DNA sequences that translate to the same CDR3. The rearrangement links TRBV5-1 to TRBJ2-2; D may be TRBD2 (6 bases). Deletions cut 0 bases from V and 6 bases from J, with 6 bases between. The germline V gene has CDR1 SGHRS and CDR2 YFSETQ. The length of the CDR3 is 13 residues. CDR3 DNA: TGCGCCAGCAGCTTGGGACTAGCCGGGGAGCTGTTTTTT. As protein: CASSLGLAGELFF.

This chain joins TRBV7-9 and TRBJ2-1, with 12 bases matching TRBD2. In germline, CDR1 is SEHNR, CDR2 FQNEAQ (reference sequence). The CDR3 is made up of 17 amino acids. Trimming took 3 bases from V and 4 from J; bases not matched to a gene: 7. As DNA, the CDR3 is TGTGCCAGCAGCTTCCCCGGACTAGCGGGAAAGTACAATGAGCAGTTCTTC. It yields the protein CASSFPGLAGKYNEQFF.

This clone was observed a single time. The rearrangement links TRBV6-5 to TRBJ1-5; 7 positions agree with TRBD1. Germline-derived CDR1 and CDR2 are MNHEY and SVGAGI. Unmatched junction bases numbered 3, after V lost 6 bases and J lost 1 base. This CDR3 is 14 amino acids long. The CDR3 nucleotides read TGTGCCAGCAGCCGGGGACAGAGCAATCAGCCCCAGCATTTT. This codes for CASSRGQSNQPQHF.